This entry lists 23 T cell receptor beta chains sequenced from one sample in a study of molecular identifiers for immune sequencing clone quantification (dated by TCRdb to 2016 to 2019). Preparation of the library involved PCR. The sequencer was an Illumina HiSeq 4000. TCRdb reprocessing: public reads trimmed at Q25 with fastp, clones called with MiXCR, in-frame beta chains kept. Here each entry gathers all rows of one CDR3 protein and keeps the most common genes and DNA. Present in this sample are about 65,000 distinct CDR3 sequences, 18% of which were seen just once. The leading ten clones occupy about 1.4% of the sample. Sequencing used naive CD8+ T cells from blood, with Jurkat cell RNA spiked in. In the paper's terms, the cell subset or site label means: FACS-sorted CD8+CD4-CCR7+CD45RA+ naive T cells. The origin of the receptors is a human donor in good health. Some libraries in this study had Jurkat cell RNA spiked in.

The table lists this clonotype with many counts. The rearrangement uses TRBV7-9 and TRBJ2-3; D remains unclear. V dropped 5 bases and J dropped 2 bases, with 23 bases sitting between them. Germline V gene sequence: CDR1 SEHNR, CDR2 FQNEAQ (reference sequence). The CDR3 totals 18 residues. The CDR3 bases are TGTGCCAGCAGCCCTGTTTGGCCAAGCGCCTCCCACACAGATACGCAGTATTTT. Residues: CASSPVWPSASHTDTQYF.

This clonotype showed up just a few times. The chain employs TRBV4-1 and TRBJ1-3, with D uncertain. The CDR3 covers 14 residues. The germline CDR1 and CDR2 sequences are MGHRA and YSYEKL. Trimming removed 1 base from V and 1 base from J, with 5 bases in between. The CDR3 spells CASSQAESGNTIYF. As DNA, the CDR3 is TGCGCCAGCAGCCAAGCCGAGTCTGGAAACACCATATATTTT.

The chain couples TRBV12-5 to TRBJ2-1; TRBD2 aligns across 7 bases. The V gene end was trimmed by 7 bases and the J gene end by 7 bases; junction bases not matched to a gene: 10. The CDR3 has 14 amino acids. Germline CDR1 reads LGHNT; CDR2 reads FRNRAP. The chain's CDR3 is CASAVMGGVNEQFF. The CDR3 DNA reads TGTGCTAGTGCCGTGATGGGGGGGGTGAATGAGCAGTTCTTC.

Comment on this clonotype: Relative to the germline gene, one junction end is altered; a read error may explain this. This rearrangement joins TRBV6-2 or TRBV6-3 to TRBJ2-1, with 14 positions matching TRBD2. CDR3 length: 18 amino acids. Germline CDR1 reads MNHEY; CDR2 reads SVGEGT. In nucleotides, the CDR3 is TGTGCCAGCAACTACCCCCGACTAGCGGGAGGGCCGAGAGATGAGCGGTTCTTC. Its protein is CASNYPRLAGGPRDERFF.

This clonotype was detected many times. V usage is TRBV12-3 or TRBV12-4 and J usage is TRBJ1-3; a possible D gene is TRBD1 (5 bases). The CDR3 loop spans 14 amino acids. The V end was cut by 4 bases, the J end by 0 bases, with 7 bases between. This chain's CDR3 is CASSWGGSGNTIYF. The CDR3 coding sequence is TGTGCCAGCAGTTGGGGCGGCTCTGGAAACACCATATATTTT.

This clonotype was picked up a small number of times. Being one base from a much bigger clone, this may be a read error. V is TRBV7-9 and J is TRBJ2-1; TRBD2 matches at 8 bases. CDR1 is SEHNR and CDR2 is FQNEAQ in the germline V gene (reference sequence). CDR3 length: 17 amino acids. The CDR3 region has the DNA TGTGCCAGCGGCTTAGCGGTTCTAACTAGCGGTTACAATGAGCAGTTCTTC. The encoded protein is CASGLAVLTSGYNEQFF.

This clonotype has a count of ten or more. J is TRBJ2-5 and V is TRBV10-3; unclear D gene. CDR1 is ENHRY, CDR2 SYGVKD, per germline. The CDR3 is 11 residues long. V lost 6 bases and J lost 3, with 5 bases in between. CDR3 nucleotides: TGTGCCATCAGGCTAGAAGAGACCCAGTACTTC. Residues: CAIRLEETQYF.

This clonotype was observed once. The junction does not match germline at one end; this may be a read error. V is TRBV28 and J is TRBJ2-3, with TRBD1 as a possible D gene (6 bases). Germline CDR1 is MDHEN and CDR2 is SYDVKM. The CDR3 is made up of 19 amino acids. The CDR3 loop is CAGSPSLITAQGYTDTQYF. The CDR3 bases are TGTGCCGGCAGTCCCTCATTAATCACTGCACAGGGCTACACAGATACGCAGTATTTT.

On this clonotype itself: An end of the junction does not agree with germline; a read error may underlie this. This chain connects TRBV28 to TRBJ1-6, with 11 bases lining up with TRBD1. This CDR3 region has 16 residues. CDR1 is MDHEN and CDR2 is SYDVKM in the germline V gene. In DNA form, the CDR3 reads TGTGCCAGCAATGGCCGGACAGGGGGCTATCATTCACCCCTCCACTTT. Its protein product is CASNGRTGGYHSPLHF.

In its sample, this clonotype was seen many times. The gene calls are TRBV14 and TRBJ2-3; 11 nucleotides align to TRBD2. Germline lookup yields CDR1 SGHDN and CDR2 FVKESK. V gave up 8 bases and J gave up 5 bases; unmatched junction bases: 9. This CDR3 region has 15 residues. CDR3 DNA: TGTGCCAGCTCCGCGACTAGCGGGACTAGAGATACGCAGTATTTT. Residues: CASSATSGTRDTQYF.

In this sample, this clonotype turned up many times. The chain joins TRBV6-2 or TRBV6-3 to TRBJ1-1; D may be TRBD1 (5 bases). Deletions cut 2 bases from V and 4 bases from J, with 20 bases between. CDR1 MNHEY and CDR2 SVGEGT come from the germline V gene. The CDR3 sequence is 17 residues long. Here the CDR3 reads CASSYSLSWGGGTEAFF. DNA of the CDR3: TGTGCCAGCAGTTACAGTTTGTCTTGGGGCGGCGGCACTGAAGCTTTCTTT.

This clonotype has only a few counts. The genes are TRBV5-4 and TRBJ1-3; 7 nucleotides agree with TRBD1. This CDR3 is built from 17 residues. The trim removed 0 bases at V and 0 bases at J, leaving 6 bases unmatched. Germline CDR1 is SGHNT and CDR2 is YYREEE (reference sequence). CDR3 bases: TGTGCCAGCAGCTTGGGTACGGGACAGCTCTCTGGAAACACCATATATTTT. Protein product: CASSLGTGQLSGNTIYF.

This clonotype was picked up many times. The chain joins TRBV3-1 to TRBJ2-1; 15 bases line up with TRBD2. The germline V gene has CDR1 LGHDT and CDR2 YNNKEL (reference sequence). The CDR3 consists of 19 residues. Germline trimming cut 2 bases from V and 5 bases from J; bases unmatched to any gene: 10. The CDR3 region is CASSQLLPWTSGRDNEQFF. Written as DNA, the CDR3 is TGTGCCAGCAGCCAACTGTTGCCGTGGACTAGCGGGAGGGACAATGAGCAGTTCTTC.

With respect to this clonotype: This may be a read error, as it is one base from a much larger clone. This rearrangement joins TRBV4-1 to TRBJ1-2; 7 bases are a match to TRBD1. The germline CDR1 and CDR2 sequences are MGHRA and YSYEKL. Trimming at V came to 3 bases and at J to 1 base, leaving 5 bases not matched to a gene. The CDR3 is 15 amino acids. Here the CDR3 reads CASSQTGISNYGYTF. CDR3 bases: TGCGCCAGCAGCCAGACAGGGATCAGTAACTATGGCTACACCTTC.

Many counts were recorded for this clonotype. The chain links TRBV7-8 to TRBJ1-5; 7 positions match TRBD1. V lost 4 bases and J lost 0; bases outside the gene matches: 6. CDR1 and CDR2 from the germline V gene are SGHVS and FQNEAQ. The CDR3 length is 16 residues. The CDR3 nucleotides read TGTGCCAGCAGCTACCGGGACAGCTATAGCAATCAGCCCCAGCATTTT. It yields the protein CASSYRDSYSNQPQHF. The whole variable domain, remainder taken from reference TRBV7-8 and TRBJ1-5, is GAGVSQSPRYKVAKRGQDVALRCDPISGHVSLFWYQQALGQGPEFLTYFQNEAQLDKSGLPSDRFFAERPEGSVSTLKIQRTQQEDSAVYLCASSYRDSYSNQPQHFGDGTRLSIL.

This clonotype was observed at least ten times. The rearrangement links TRBV15 to TRBJ2-1; 7 nucleotides agree with TRBD2. From germline, CDR1 is LNHNV and CDR2 YYDKDF (reference sequence). The CDR3 totals 17 residues. Trimming took 3 bases from V and 10 from J; bases not matched to a gene: 18. The CDR3 is CATSRGKSGIDPGEQFF. CDR3 coding DNA: TGTGCCACCAGCAGGGGAAAAAGCGGGATCGATCCGGGGGAGCAGTTCTTC.

In this sample, this clonotype turned up a few times. The V and J genes are TRBV12-3 or TRBV12-4 and TRBJ2-7; D gene ambiguous. Deletions cut 3 bases from V and 3 bases from J, with 9 bases between. There are 13 residues in the CDR3. Here the CDR3 reads CASSFPNSYEQYF. CDR3 sequence (DNA): TGTGCCAGCAGTTTCCCCAACAGCTACGAGCAGTACTTC.

This clonotype was observed many times. CDR3 coding DNA: TGTGCCAGCAGGGATACAGCGAGCAATCAGCCCCAGCATTTT. It specifies CASRDTASNQPQHF. This chain links TRBV7-2 with TRBJ1-5; D is unresolved. Germline V gene sequence: CDR1 SGHTA, CDR2 FQGNSA. There are 14 residues in the CDR3. Trimming left V 6 bases short and J 1 base short, with 10 bases between.

This clonotype was observed many times. The chain links TRBV29-1 to TRBJ1-1, with D tentatively TRBD1 (5 bases). The ends were cut back, 2 bases at V and 0 bases at J, with 13 bases in the middle. There are 15 residues in the CDR3. Looked up from germline, CDR1 is SQVTM and CDR2 is ANQGSEA. CDR3 residues: CSVEMADRLNTEAFF. The CDR3 DNA is TGCAGCGTTGAAATGGCTGACAGACTGAACACTGAAGCTTTCTTT.

Of note for this clonotype: At one end the junction does not follow the germline gene, possibly because of a read error. The chain carries TRBV5-6 and TRBJ2-6; 12 nucleotides line up with TRBD2. CDR1 is SGHDT, CDR2 YYEEEE, per germline. The CDR3 is 18 amino acids. CDR3 DNA: TGTGCCAGCAGCATGGGACTAGCGGGCATCTCTGGGGCCAACGCCCTGACTTTC. This translates into CASSMGLAGISGANALTF.

In this sample, this clonotype turned up many times. The rearrangement joins TRBV10-3 to TRBJ1-1; D ambiguous. The CDR3 consists of 16 residues. Germline-derived CDR1 and CDR2 are ENHRY and SYGVKD. The V end was cut by 2 bases, the J end by 3 bases, with 16 bases between. CDR3 bases: TGTGCCATCAGTGAGGTCCCAGGCACTTGGGACACTGAAGCTTTCTTT. This encodes CAISEVPGTWDTEAFF.

Regarding this clonotype: This could be a read error, since a much larger clone is one nucleotide away. The chain uses TRBV12-5 and TRBJ2-2; the match to TRBD2 covers 8 bases. Germline V gene data show CDR1 as LGHNT and CDR2 as FRNRAP. The CDR3 sequence is 18 residues long. This CDR3 is CASGLTLSGRLNTGELSF. The CDR3 bases are TGTGCTAGTGGACTAACGCTAAGCGGGAGATTGAACACCGGGGAGCTGTCTTTT.

This clonotype was found a few times. The J gene is TRBJ1-1, the V gene TRBV15; weak D call: TRBD1 (5 bases). Between the trimmed V and J ends, which lost 1 base and 2 bases, there was a span of 14 bases. Germline CDR1 LNHNV, CDR2 YYDKDF (reference sequence). The CDR3 has 16 residues. CDR3 sequence reads: CATSRGSWGPNTEAFF. The CDR3 region has the DNA TGTGCCACCAGCAGAGGGTCGTGGGGCCCAAACACTGAAGCTTTCTTT.